A single T cell receptor beta chain is shown here with its context. Its matching antigen is unknown. The CDR3 totals 15 residues. The V gene's germline CDR1 is LNHDA and CDR2 SQIVND (reference sequence). Trimming took 2 bases from V and 4 from J, leaving 9 bases between them. These data originate in a study of identical twins. Study-wide results and caveats: Monozygotic twins shared more out-of-frame TCR alpha than recombination models predicted. Within cord blood, abundant beta clonotypes carried fewer insertions, but memory repertoires showed no such trend.

In TCRdb, the 5' RACE reads were re-called with MiXCR into one record per CDR3 protein. This sample carries hundreds of thousands of distinct CDR3 sequences, 20% to 25% of them seen once, and the ten largest clones take around 0.47%. These data were also reused for a study on yellow fever vaccine responses in identical twins.

The source is a woman aged 18-30 years in good health. This chain uses TRBV19 with TRBJ2-6; D may be TRBD1 or TRBD2 (5 bases each). Sequencing was performed on CD4+ T cells sorted from blood. CDR3 DNA sequence: TGTGCCAGTAGTATAATTGGGACCGGGGCCAACGTCCTGACTTTC. Translated: CASSIIGTGANVLTF.